Below are 15 T cell receptor beta chains sequenced from a single sample in a study of blood T cell repertoires in COVID-19. Generated by immunoSEQ multiplex PCR, the TCRdb table keeps only in-frame clones and is missing some. The sample lists about 240,000 clones, 85% to 90% occurring once. Sequenced material: PBMCs or T cells enriched from blood (not recorded which). These receptors originate from a woman in her thirties who had recovered from COVID-19.

The rearrangement joins TRBV7-3 to TRBJ2-1, with D unclear. Germline-derived CDR1 and CDR2 are SGHTA and FQGTGA. The V gene lost 2 bases and the J gene lost 8 bases, with 7 bases spanning the gap. The CDR3 runs 12 residues. The DNA of the CDR3 is TGTGCCAGCAGCTTAGGTGGCTATGAGCAGTTCTTC. Its translation: CASSLGGYEQFF.

This chain joins TRBV7-9 and TRBJ1-4; weak D call: TRBD1 (5 bases). Trimming shortened V by 6 bases and J by 4 bases, and 18 bases separated the two germline ends. From germline, CDR1 is SEHNR and CDR2 FQNEAQ (reference sequence). The CDR3 contains 16 residues. The CDR3 nucleotides read TGTGCCAGCAGTTCAGAATCGGGGGGGAGTAATGAAAAACTGTTTTTT. This codes for CASSSESGGSNEKLFF.

The gene calls are TRBV5-6 and TRBJ2-1, with 7 bases that match TRBD1. The junction had 8 bases not matched to a gene; V was cut back by 3 bases and J by 5 bases. The germline gives CDR1 SGHDT, CDR2 YYEEEE. This CDR3 has 15 amino acids. The CDR3 DNA follows: TGTGCCAGCAGCTCCCCTAGGGACAGAGACAATGAGCAGTTCTTC. It is translated as CASSSPRDRDNEQFF.

The rearrangement links TRBV6-5 to TRBJ2-7; 10 bases map to TRBD2. Germline loops: CDR1 MNHEY, CDR2 SVGAGI. V lost 5 bases to trimming and J lost 3 bases; unmatched junction nucleotides: 4. The CDR3 is 14 residues long. CDR3 sequence reads: CASSPSGRYYEQYF. CDR3 nucleotide sequence: TGTGCCAGCAGTCCTAGCGGGAGATACTACGAGCAGTACTTC.

This rearrangement joins TRBV7-3 to TRBJ1-2; D uncertain. The CDR3 consists of 15 residues. Deletions cut 5 bases from V and 1 base from J, with 14 bases between. Per the germline V gene, CDR1 is SGHTA and CDR2 is FQGTGA. The CDR3 DNA reads TGTGCCAGCAGCGCCGGGCCAGCGGTTAACTATGGCTACACCTTC. It codes for CASSAGPAVNYGYTF.

The genes are TRBV7-3 and TRBJ1-1, with 7 bases fitting TRBD1. J was trimmed by 4 bases and V by 8 bases; bases with no gene match: 4. The germline CDR1 and CDR2 sequences are SGHTA and FQGTGA. The CDR3 extends over 12 amino acids. CDR3 bases: TGTGCCAGCCAGGGGGTAGGCACTGAAGCTTTCTTT. Protein: CASQGVGTEAFF.

The chain carries TRBV6-2 or TRBV6-3 and TRBJ1-2, with D possibly TRBD1 on 6 matching bases. The CDR3 totals 19 residues. The V gene lost 0 bases and the J gene lost 1 base, with 21 bases spanning the gap. The germline gives CDR1 MNHEY, CDR2 SVGEGT. Written as DNA, the CDR3 is TGTGCCAGCAGTTACTCGCCACTATCAGGGAAAGGGGGTAACTATGGCTACACCTTC. Amino acid sequence: CASSYSPLSGKGGNYGYTF.

This sequence joins TRBV30 and TRBJ2-7; 12 bases match TRBD2. This CDR3 has 15 residues. V gave up 4 bases and J gave up 0 bases; unmatched junction bases: 4. Germline V CDR1 and CDR2: GTSNPN, SVGIG (reference sequence). The CDR3 region has the DNA TGTGCCTGGACACTAGCGGGAGGAGGCTCCTACGAGCAGTACTTC. Amino acid sequence: CAWTLAGGGSYEQYF.

The CDR3 nucleotides read TGTGCCAGCAGCGTAGGGGGCAGATCCTCTGGAAACACCATATATTTT. This translates into CASSVGGRSSGNTIYF. The rearrangement joins TRBV9 to TRBJ1-3, with D perhaps matching TRBD1 (5 bases). Germline assignment: CDR1 SGDLS and CDR2 YYNGEE. Trimming pared 0 bases from V and 0 bases from J, leaving 10 bases between. The CDR3 has 16 amino acids.

The chain recombines TRBV9 with TRBJ2-2; TRBD2 matches 10 bases. CDR3 length equals 16 residues. J lost 2 bases, V lost 4 bases, and 5 bases had no gene match. The V gene's germline CDR1 is SGDLS and CDR2 YYNGEE. The CDR3 loop is CASSSRTSGNTGELFF. Written as DNA, the CDR3 is TGTGCCAGCAGCTCTCGGACTAGCGGAAACACCGGGGAGCTGTTTTTT.

The CDR3, as DNA: TGTGCCAGCAGCGCGACAGGTTTCGGGTCGAATTCACCCCTCCACTTT. This codes for CASSATGFGSNSPLHF. This chain joins TRBV6-6 and TRBJ1-6, with D possibly TRBD1 on 6 matching bases. The CDR3 is 16 amino acids. The V end lost 6 bases, the J end lost 7 bases, and 19 bases lay between the germline ends. In germline, CDR1 is MNHNY, CDR2 SVGAGI (reference sequence).

This rearrangement joins TRBV9 to TRBJ1-2; 8 positions match TRBD1. After removal of 1 base from V and 4 bases from J, the junction contained 12 bases not matched to a gene. This CDR3 is built from 17 residues. CDR1 SGDLS and CDR2 YYNGEE come from the germline V gene. CDR3 residues: CASSVLAGGAGVYGYTF. The CDR3, as DNA: TGTGCCAGCAGCGTATTGGCAGGGGGCGCAGGTGTCTATGGCTACACCTTC.

The gene calls are TRBV7-9 and TRBJ1-5; 9 nucleotides match TRBD1. The CDR3 spans 15 residues. With V trimmed by 5 bases and J by 7 bases, 9 bases remained unmatched. Germline V CDR1 and CDR2: SEHNR, FQNEAQ (reference sequence). In nucleotides, the CDR3 is TGTGCCAGCAGCCCGACAGGGGGAAAGGAACAGCCCCAGCATTTT. Protein: CASSPTGGKEQPQHF.

This clone was detected once. This chain joins TRBV30 and TRBJ1-1, with 8 bases aligning to TRBD1. The CDR3 loop spans 14 amino acids. J gave up 0 bases and V 2 bases, and 2 bases lay outside the gene matches. From germline, CDR1 is GTSNPN and CDR2 SVGIG (reference sequence). The CDR3 sequence is CAWSWTGMNTEAFF. The CDR3, as DNA: TGTGCCTGGAGTTGGACAGGGATGAACACTGAAGCTTTCTTT.

The V gene is TRBV5-6, the J gene TRBJ1-2; no clear D gene. V was clipped by 5 bases and J by 0 bases, with 11 bases between them. CDR3 length: 14 residues. Germline V gene sequence: CDR1 SGHDT, CDR2 YYEEEE. In DNA form, the CDR3 reads TGTGCCAGCAGTACGTCCGGGACTAACTATGGCTACACCTTC. Protein sequence: CASSTSGTNYGYTF.